This T cell receptor beta chain was retrieved from a study of blood T cell repertoires in COVID-19 (dated by TCRdb to about 2020). Regarding the study in general: Samples from collaborators originated in the United States, Italy and Spain and spanned both the acute and convalescent phases of COVID-19. The prospective study material was composed of cDNA or gDNA derived from T cells, B-cell-depleted T cells, or PBMCs. Deeply sampled blood TCRbeta repertoires from subjects exposed to, actively infected with, or recovered from COVID-19 were included in the dataset. The repertoires were released in a freely available public database meant as a resource for research on the immune response to SARS-CoV-2. Samples came from the ongoing ImmuneRACE study (first 160 participants) plus 1,254 subjects from 6 global collaborators. Nearly every sample came with metadata listing a de-identified subject ID, COVID-19 status, age in years and sex. Where available, HLA class I and class II types were taken from metadata supplied by the sample provider and were not determined by assay-based typing.

In the prospective study, participants were about 18 to 95 years old, resided in about two dozen geographic areas of the United States, and were enrolled through a virtual design. To assign participants to cohorts, the prospective study relied on clinical history that participants themselves reported in a screening survey and a study questionnaire. Recovered participants in ImmuneRACE Cohort 3 were defined by two consecutive negative NP/OP PCR tests, clearance by a healthcare professional, or resolution of symptoms. In the prospective study, mobile phlebotomists collected whole blood, serum and a nasopharyngeal or oropharyngeal swab from each participant. Prospective study participants could optionally give additional blood draws and questionnaires over a roughly 2-month period. Prospective study blood samples were shipped either frozen or at room temperature before DNA extraction. Clipping removes 2 bases from V and 5 bases from J, with 7 as the unmatched junction base count. The CDR3 holds 16 amino acids from the cysteine to the phenylalanine. Only CDR3 DNA remains: 48 bases, in frame from the first base. The CDR1 and CDR2 encoded by the germline V gene are SGHRS and YFSETQ.

The immunoSEQ Assay, a bias-controlled multiplex PCR, was used to amplify TCRbeta CDR3 regions from genomic DNA. In the source study's methods: Within the assay, amplification of reference gene primers was used to estimate how many nucleated cells each sample contained. Sequence reads were collapsed and filtered to measure the absolute abundance of every unique TCRbeta CDR3 rearrangement. Productive Simpson clonality was computed per sample as the square root of Simpson's diversity index over productive rearrangements. As stored in TCRdb, this immuneACCESS dataset retains in-frame rearrangements with V and J assigned. A fraction of the clones does not appear; measured against another copy, unresolved V genes explain less than half of the discrepancy, and the remainder lacks a known reason. Clone size and the V and J calls come from that table; the DNA yielded D and trimming. This sample is represented by 150,000 to 200,000 clones; 80% of them were singletons. The top ten clones comprise 4.5% to 7.5% of the sample.

As regards this clone: The specificity of this receptor is unknown. The record has no base qualities; no much larger clone is one base away.

General conclusions and limits of the study: The quantity of clinical and demographic metadata differed by source and by participant and was supplied without curation.

The specimen was PBMCs or T cells enriched from blood (not recorded which). The clonotype originates from a man aged 40-49 years who had recovered from COVID-19. Here the chain combines TRBV5-1 and TRBJ2-2, and 9 junction bases match TRBD1. The DNA is TGCGCCAGCAGCTTTGAGACAGGGGGACGGACCGGGGAGCTGTTTTTT. The resulting protein is CASSFETGGRTGELFF.